This T cell receptor (beta chain) was sequenced in a study of blood T cell repertoires in COVID-19. Clones were sequenced by immunoSEQ multiplex PCR, and TCRdb holds only the in-frame ones, with some missing. The table lists roughly 260,000 clones, roughly 87% of them singletons. The V end lost 5 bases, the J end lost 7 bases, and 21 bases lay between the germline ends. Per germline, CDR1 MNHEY and CDR2 SVGAGI. There are 15 residues in the CDR3. The J gene is TRBJ2-7, the V gene TRBV6-5, with a tentative D call TRBD2 (7 bases). This clonotype was obtained from a woman in her forties or fifties who had recovered from COVID-19. The sequenced material came from peripheral blood. The CDR3 nucleotides are TGTGCCAGCAGTCAGGGAGGGGGGGGGCTCTGGGAGCAGTACTTC. This sequence encodes CASSQGGGGLWEQYF.